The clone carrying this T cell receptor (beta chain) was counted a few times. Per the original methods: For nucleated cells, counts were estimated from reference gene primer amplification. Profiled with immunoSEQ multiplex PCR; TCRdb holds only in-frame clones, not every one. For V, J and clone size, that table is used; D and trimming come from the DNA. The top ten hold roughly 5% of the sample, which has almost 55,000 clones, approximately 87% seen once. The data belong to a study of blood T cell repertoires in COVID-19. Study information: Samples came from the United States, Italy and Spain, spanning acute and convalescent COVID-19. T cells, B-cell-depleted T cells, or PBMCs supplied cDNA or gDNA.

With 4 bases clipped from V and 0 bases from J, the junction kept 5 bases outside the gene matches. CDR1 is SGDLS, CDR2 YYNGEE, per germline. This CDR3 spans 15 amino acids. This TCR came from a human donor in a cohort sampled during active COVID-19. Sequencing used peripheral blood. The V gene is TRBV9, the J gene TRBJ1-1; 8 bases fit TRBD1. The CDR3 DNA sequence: TGTGCCAGCAGCCCTAGACAGGGGCTGAACACTGAAGCTTTCTTT. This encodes CASSPRQGLNTEAFF.